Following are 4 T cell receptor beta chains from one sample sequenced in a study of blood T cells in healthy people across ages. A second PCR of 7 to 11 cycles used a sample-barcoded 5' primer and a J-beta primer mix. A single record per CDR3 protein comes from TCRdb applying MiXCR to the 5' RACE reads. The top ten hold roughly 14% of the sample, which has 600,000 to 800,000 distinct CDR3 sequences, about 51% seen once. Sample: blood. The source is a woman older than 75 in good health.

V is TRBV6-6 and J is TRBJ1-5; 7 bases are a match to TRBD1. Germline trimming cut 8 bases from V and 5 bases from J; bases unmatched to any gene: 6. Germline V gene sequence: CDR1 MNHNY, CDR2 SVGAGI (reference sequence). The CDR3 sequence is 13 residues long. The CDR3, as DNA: TGTGCCAGCCGCCCAGGGGGGGATCAGCCCCAGCATTTT. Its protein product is CASRPGGDQPQHF.

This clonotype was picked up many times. The CDR3 loop is CASSRGTSGGSGTQYF. CDR3 sequence (DNA): TGTGCCAGCAGTCGAGGGACTAGCGGAGGATCGGGGACCCAGTACTTC. The chain combines TRBV12-3 or TRBV12-4 with TRBJ2-5, with TRBD2 identical over 11 bases. This CDR3 has 16 residues. V lost 5 bases, J lost 7 bases, and 12 bases stayed unmatched.

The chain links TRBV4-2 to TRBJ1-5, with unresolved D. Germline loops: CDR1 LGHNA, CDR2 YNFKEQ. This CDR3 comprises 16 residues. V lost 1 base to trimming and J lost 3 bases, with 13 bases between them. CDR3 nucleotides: TGTGCCAGCAGCCAAGGAGACCGGAATTACAATCAGCCCCAGCATTTT. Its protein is CASSQGDRNYNQPQHF.

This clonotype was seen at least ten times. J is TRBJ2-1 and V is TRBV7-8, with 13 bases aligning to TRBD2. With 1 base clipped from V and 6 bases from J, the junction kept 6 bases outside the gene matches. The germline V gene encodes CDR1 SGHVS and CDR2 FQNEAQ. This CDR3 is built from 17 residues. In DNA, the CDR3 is TGTGCCAGCAGCTTAGACGGACTAGCGGGAGCCTTCAATGAGCAGTTCTTC. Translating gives CASSLDGLAGAFNEQFF.